This TCR beta chain comes out of a study of T cell responses to AZD1222 COVID-19 vaccine. Regarding this clone: As yet, its antigen is unknown.

The method was immunoSEQ multiplex PCR; TCRdb's version includes in-frame clones alone and lacks a portion of them. The profile shows some 180,000 clones, roughly 94% of them singletons. General study points: The donor cohort was predominantly white British with a female majority, and clonal diversity may have been underestimated.

V was shortened by 2 bases and J by 0 bases, with 13 bases between the two germline ends. This CDR3 has 16 amino acids. Germline CDR1 SGHTA, CDR2 FQGNSA. This rearrangement joins TRBV7-2 to TRBJ1-1, with TRBD1 as a possible D gene (6 bases). Specimen: peripheral blood, collected 28 days after the second AZD1222 dose. This clonotype was sampled from an adult who received the AZD1222 COVID-19 vaccine. Here the CDR3 DNA reads TGTGCCAGCAGCTTACCTCGACAGGCTCTGAACACTGAAGCTTTCTTT. Residues: CASSLPRQALNTEAFF.